The T cell receptor beta chain under discussion was sequenced for a study of control samples from healthy donors and cancer patients. TCRdb's table, derived via immunoSEQ multiplex PCR, lists solely in-frame clones and lacks some. The sample holds 100,000 to 150,000 clones, 90% seen once. Germline V gene sequence: CDR1 SGHTA, CDR2 FQGTGA. The CDR3 is 13 residues long. With 5 bases clipped from V and 10 bases from J, the junction kept 5 bases outside the gene matches. Material for sequencing was blood. V is TRBV7-3 and J is TRBJ2-1; the match to TRBD2 covers 10 bases. This clonotype was sampled from a man aged 18 to 29 in good health. In DNA form, the CDR3 reads TGTGCCAGCAGCCGCGGGACTAGCGAGGAGCAGTTCTTC. Translated, it gives CASSRGTSEEQFF. The entire variable domain, with the rest obtained from reference TRBV7-3 and TRBJ2-1, is as follows: GAGVSQTPSNKVTEKGKYVELRCDPISGHTALYWYRQSLGQGPEFLIYFQGTGAADDSGLPNDRFFAVRPEGSVSTLKIQRTERGDSAVYLCASSRGTSEEQFFGPGTRLTVL.